Shown below are 31 T cell receptor beta chains from a single sample sequenced in a study of persistence of HIV-infected CD4 T cells. These receptors' antigens are unknown. The immunoSEQ assay was version 4, run in survey mode. TCRdb's copy holds only in-frame clones and misses some; the assay was immunoSEQ multiplex PCR. The repertoire consists of 35,000 to 45,000 clones, with about nine tenths occurring once and the leading ten covering under 0.55%. Anti-CD3/anti-CD28 beads served as a nonspecific positive control stimulus. Responding CD4+ T cells were sorted by upregulation of both CD40 ligand and CD69. Material: CD4+ T cells sorted from PBMCs after roughly 17-hour stimulation, obtained from a patient who received antiretroviral therapy. Receptors were obtained from an adult woman with HIV who was CMV-seropositive.

DNA of the CDR3: TGTGCCAGCAGTGAACTAGAGAACACTGAAGCTTTCTTT. Protein: CASSELENTEAFF. This chain links TRBV6-1 with TRBJ1-1, with D hard to call. The CDR3 runs to 13 residues. Trimming shortened V by 2 bases and J by 1 base, and 5 bases separated the two germline ends. From germline, CDR1 is MNHNS and CDR2 SASEGT.

This chain connects TRBV10-2 to TRBJ1-1; D perhaps matches TRBD1 (5 bases). The CDR3 has 16 amino acids. The germline V gene encodes CDR1 WSHSY and CDR2 SAAADI. V lost 6 bases and J 1 base, leaving 18 bases between the germline ends. The CDR3 is CASSEVPQGENTEAFF. In DNA, the CDR3 is TGCGCCAGCAGCGAGGTACCCCAGGGCGAGAACACTGAAGCTTTCTTT.

The chain links TRBV19 to TRBJ1-2; possibly TRBD1 for D (6 bases). From germline, CDR1 is LNHDA and CDR2 SQIVND (reference sequence). The CDR3 totals 13 residues. V was trimmed by 9 bases and J by 8 bases, leaving 19 bases between them. The CDR3 nucleotides are TGTGCCAGCCAAGCCTTCGAGGGGGGAGGCTACACCTTC. It specifies CASQAFEGGGYTF.

The chain couples TRBV6-5 to TRBJ2-7, with D tentatively TRBD1 or TRBD2 (5 bases each). Germline V gene lookup returns CDR1 MNHEY and CDR2 SVGAGI. The length of the CDR3 is 14 residues. V was shortened by 6 bases and J by 0 bases, with 12 bases between the two germline ends. The CDR3 bases are TGTGCCAGCAGCCGGGACGTCTCCTCCTACGAGCAGTACGTC. Translated, it gives CASSRDVSSYEQYV.

The chain is built from TRBV5-4 and TRBJ1-1; the D is unclear. The V end lost 4 bases, the J end lost 2 bases, and 12 bases lay between the germline ends. Germline V lookup: CDR1 SGHNT, CDR2 YYREEE (reference sequence). This CDR3 is built from 14 residues. The CDR3 bases are TGTGCCAGCAGCCTACCACCGACAAACACTGAAGCTTTCTTT. Its translation is CASSLPPTNTEAFF.

This chain uses TRBV25-1 with TRBJ2-1; no clear D gene. The CDR3 runs to 15 residues. Germline V gene sequence: CDR1 MGHDK, CDR2 SYGVNS. The V end lost 5 bases, the J end lost 5 bases, and 16 bases lay between the germline ends. In nucleotides, the CDR3 is TGTGCCAGCAGTCGCCTCACAACCCCGGACAATGAGCAGTTCTTC. It specifies CASSRLTTPDNEQFF.

The chain has TRBV7-3 and TRBJ2-2; maybe TRBD1 (6 bases). V was clipped by 6 bases and J by 1 base, with 12 bases between them. From germline, CDR1 is SGHTA and CDR2 FQGTGA. This CDR3 region has 15 residues. Written as DNA, the CDR3 is TGTGCCAGCAGTCCCACGACAGGGAACACCGGGGAGCTGTTTTTT. Its protein is CASSPTTGNTGELFF.

J is TRBJ2-1 and V is TRBV3-1 (or the pseudogene TRBV3-2); D is unclear. V gave up 0 bases and J gave up 9 bases, with 9 bases separating them. The CDR3 loop spans 13 amino acids. Germline V gene sequence: CDR1 LGHDT, CDR2 YNNKEL (reference sequence). CDR3 DNA sequence: TGTGCCAGCAGCCAAGATAACCCCCTTGAGCAGTTCTTC. Translating it yields CASSQDNPLEQFF.

Here the CDR3 DNA reads TGTGCCAGCAGCTTGGTTGGGGACGGGCTTTTTGAAAAACTGTTTTTT. Protein product: CASSLVGDGLFEKLFF. The chain recombines TRBV5-8 with TRBJ1-4; a weak D match, TRBD1 (5 bases). Germline V gives CDR1 SGHTS, CDR2 YDEGEE. The V gene lost 0 bases and the J gene lost 7 bases, with 16 bases spanning the gap. This CDR3 is 16 amino acids long.

The chain has TRBV10-3 and TRBJ1-2; D not certain. V was cut by 5 bases and J by 4 bases, with 17 bases left in between. Germline V gene sequence: CDR1 ENHRY, CDR2 SYGVKD. CDR3 length: 15 residues. The CDR3 loop reads CAISSRSARGYGYTF. The CDR3 DNA sequence: TGTGCCATCAGTAGTCGATCCGCTCGGGGCTATGGCTACACCTTC.

The table lists this clone with a count of one. Germline and junction disagree at one end, which may indicate a read error. This chain links TRBV19 with TRBJ1-6, with 11 bases aligning to TRBD1. The CDR3 has 16 residues. CDR1 and CDR2 from the germline V gene are LNHDA and SQIVND (reference sequence). DNA of the CDR3: TGTGCCAGTAGTAGCGGGACAGGGGGATATAGTTCACCCCTCCACTTT. It codes for CASSSGTGGYSSPLHF.

The sample holds one count of this clone. V usage is TRBV3-1 (or the pseudogene TRBV3-2) and J usage is TRBJ1-1; D is ambiguous. CDR3 length: 14 amino acids. The ends were cut back, 4 bases at V and 2 bases at J, with 11 bases in the middle. Germline loops: CDR1 LGHDT, CDR2 YNNKEL (reference sequence). CDR3 protein: CASSRSGANTEAFF. CDR3 DNA: TGTGCCAGCAGCCGATCCGGAGCCAACACTGAAGCTTTCTTT.

Only a few counts were recorded for this clone. The chain recombines TRBV5-1 with TRBJ2-7; 8 bases are shared with TRBD2. The V gene end was trimmed by 4 bases and the J gene end by 6 bases; junction bases not matched to a gene: 9. Germline V gene sequence: CDR1 SGHRS, CDR2 YFSETQ. The CDR3 totals 14 residues. The CDR3 region has the DNA TGCGCCAGCAGCCCGGGACGGGAGGGAGGCGAGCAGTACTTC. Its translation: CASSPGREGGEQYF.

The CDR3 spells CASSPPDSPYEQYV. DNA of the CDR3: TGTGCCAGCTCGCCCCCGGACAGTCCCTACGAGCAGTACGTC. The chain has TRBV18 and TRBJ2-7; the D gene is possibly TRBD1 (6 bases). The germline V gene has CDR1 KGHSH and CDR2 LQKENI. The CDR3 runs to 14 residues. V lost 6 bases and J 2 bases, leaving 14 bases between the germline ends.

This sequence joins TRBV30 and TRBJ2-5, with TRBD2 matching 11 bases. V lost 6 bases, J lost 4 bases, and 1 base stayed unmatched. Germline CDR1 is GTSNPN and CDR2 is SVGIG (reference sequence). The CDR3 runs to 12 residues. The CDR3 DNA reads as TGTGCCTGCACTAGCGGGGGAGAGACCCAGTACTTC. It translates to CACTSGGETQYF.

The chain links TRBV14 to TRBJ1-1, with 8 bases that match TRBD1. The CDR3 has 15 amino acids. The V gene's germline CDR1 is SGHDN and CDR2 FVKESK. V was pared by 5 bases and J by 1 base, with 6 bases of the junction left unmatched. For the CDR3, the DNA is TGTGCCAGCAGCATCCGGACAGGGAAGAACACTGAAGCTTTCTTT. Translated: CASSIRTGKNTEAFF.

This chain joins TRBV4-2 and TRBJ1-2; no firm D call. Germline lookup yields CDR1 LGHNA and CDR2 YNFKEQ. The CDR3 is 13 residues long. V lost 3 bases, J lost 4 bases, and 9 bases lay in between. The CDR3 reads CASSQDLGYGYTF. In nucleotides, the CDR3 is TGTGCCAGCAGCCAGGACCTTGGCTATGGCTACACCTTC.

The chain has TRBV7-2 and TRBJ1-2; D is unresolved. Between the trimmed V and J ends, which lost 1 base and 0 bases, there was a span of 9 bases. Germline V gene data show CDR1 as SGHTA and CDR2 as FQGNSA. The CDR3 consists of 15 residues. The CDR3 reads CASSLVRAANYGYTF. The CDR3 region has the DNA TGTGCCAGCAGCTTAGTAAGGGCAGCTAACTATGGCTACACCTTC.

This chain connects TRBV29-1 to TRBJ2-1; the D is unclear. Between the trimmed V and J ends, which lost 4 bases and 5 bases, there was a span of 6 bases. This CDR3 spans 11 amino acids. Germline V gene sequence: CDR1 SQVTM, CDR2 ANQGSEA. In nucleotides, the CDR3 is TGCAGCGTTGTTGTAAACAATGAGCAGTTCTTC. Its translation is CSVVVNNEQFF.

The J gene is TRBJ2-3, the V gene TRBV12-3 or TRBV12-4; D unclear. Trimming cost V 0 bases and J 2 bases, with 3 bases left between them. The CDR3 totals 13 residues. The CDR3 DNA follows: TGTGCCAGCAGTTTAGCATACACAGATACGCAGTATTTT. This sequence encodes CASSLAYTDTQYF.

The chain is built from TRBV6-5 and TRBJ1-2; the match to TRBD1 covers 9 bases. Germline assignment: CDR1 MNHEY and CDR2 SVGAGI. The CDR3 has 14 residues. V trimming: 6 bases; J trimming: 6 bases; junction bases outside the gene matches: 8. The CDR3, as DNA: TGTGCCAGCAGCTACAGGGGGCGAAGGGATGGCTACACCTTC. As protein: CASSYRGRRDGYTF.

The genes are TRBV11-1 and TRBJ2-5; D gene unclear. With 5 bases removed from V and 5 bases from J, the gap between germline ends came to 15 bases. The germline V gene encodes CDR1 SGHAT and CDR2 FQDESV (reference sequence). The CDR3 is 14 residues long. The CDR3 bases are TGTGCCAGCAGCCCCCGGGCCCCCGACGAGACCCAGTACTTC. Protein: CASSPRAPDETQYF.

The chain has TRBV28 and TRBJ1-3; TRBD1 is a possible D gene (5 bases). The CDR3 has 14 amino acids. The germline V gene has CDR1 MDHEN and CDR2 SYDVKM. V dropped 6 bases and J dropped 2 bases, with 11 bases sitting between them. As DNA, the CDR3 is TGTGCCAGCAGCCCGGGGGGGGCTGGAAACACCATATATTTT. This encodes CASSPGGAGNTIYF.

This clone was observed a single time. The J gene is TRBJ2-3, the V gene TRBV24-1; D is possibly TRBD1 or TRBD2 (5 bases each). The CDR3 is 15 residues long. CDR1 is KGHDR and CDR2 is SFDVKD in the germline V gene. Trimming left V 7 bases short and J 4 bases short, with 17 bases between. The CDR3 region is CATRRGGRGPDTQYF. For the CDR3, the DNA is TGTGCCACCAGGAGGGGTGGGCGAGGGCCAGATACGCAGTATTTT.

The V call is TRBV19, the J call TRBJ1-1; unclear D gene. Deletions cut 7 bases from V and 7 bases from J, with 16 bases between. There are 13 residues in the CDR3. Per germline, CDR1 LNHDA and CDR2 SQIVND (reference sequence). Here the CDR3 DNA reads TGTGCCAGTATCCGAGGAAAAGGGTTTGAAGCTTTCTTT. Translated: CASIRGKGFEAFF.

The chain employs TRBV6-6 and TRBJ1-6, with no clear D. Germline V lookup: CDR1 MNHNY, CDR2 SVGAGI (reference sequence). The V gene lost 0 bases and the J gene lost 10 bases, with 4 bases spanning the gap. CDR3 length: 12 residues. CDR3 nucleotides: TGTGCCAGCAGTTACTCGAAATCACCCCTCCACTTT. This codes for CASSYSKSPLHF.

The chain is built from TRBV27 and TRBJ2-5; a weak D match, TRBD1 (7 bases). Trimming shortened V by 0 bases and J by 7 bases, and 12 bases separated the two germline ends. There are 14 residues in the CDR3. Germline V gene data show CDR1 as MNHEY and CDR2 as SMNVEV (reference sequence). Here the CDR3 reads CASSLSRRGATQYF. The CDR3 coding sequence is TGTGCCAGCAGTTTATCCCGCAGGGGGGCGACCCAGTACTTC.

This clone was recorded once. J is TRBJ1-4 and V is TRBV18; D might be TRBD1 (6 bases). The CDR3 length is 14 residues. Trimming left V 2 bases short and J 5 bases short, with 9 bases between. Germline loops: CDR1 KGHSH, CDR2 LQKENI. The CDR3 here is CASSPGQNNEKLFF. CDR3 nucleotide sequence: TGTGCCAGCTCACCAGGACAGAACAATGAAAAACTGTTTTTT.

The chain is built from TRBV11-1 and TRBJ1-1, with D maybe TRBD1 (6 bases). Between the trimmed V and J ends, which lost 5 bases and 1 base, there was a span of 11 bases. Germline V gives CDR1 SGHAT, CDR2 FQDESV (reference sequence). CDR3 length: 14 amino acids. The chain's CDR3 is CASSRWGQNTEAFF. Here the CDR3 DNA reads TGTGCCAGCAGCCGATGGGGGCAGAACACTGAAGCTTTCTTT.

This sequence joins TRBV3-1 (or the pseudogene TRBV3-2) and TRBJ1-4, with 7 bases that match TRBD1. The germline V gene encodes CDR1 LGHDT and CDR2 YNNKEL (reference sequence). This CDR3 contains 14 residues. J was trimmed by 6 bases and V by 4 bases; bases with no gene match: 5. As DNA, the CDR3 is TGTGCCAGCAGCCGACAGGGCGGGGATGAAAAACTGTTTTTT. This gives the protein CASSRQGGDEKLFF.

This clone came up a few times. This sequence joins TRBV2 and TRBJ1-3; D may be TRBD1 (5 bases). V lost 10 bases and J lost 2, with 9 bases in between. Germline V lookup: CDR1 SNHLY, CDR2 FYNNEI. There are 12 residues in the CDR3. In DNA, the CDR3 is TGTGCCATAGGGGAAACTGGAAACACCATATATTTT. Translating it yields CAIGETGNTIYF.